The clone carrying this T cell receptor (beta chain) appeared a single time. This specimen comes from a study of blood T cell repertoires in COVID-19. Germline CDR1 and CDR2: MNHEY and SVGAGI. This CDR3 is 14 amino acids long. V trimming: 4 bases; J trimming: 5 bases; junction bases outside the gene matches: 4. TCRdb keeps only in-frame clones here, not all; method: immunoSEQ multiplex PCR. The data contain 400,000 to 450,000 clones, around 90% of them seen just once; the ten biggest clones take up around 0.92%. The chain recombines TRBV6-5 with TRBJ1-1, with TRBD1 identical over 10 bases. The specimen sequenced was peripheral blood. The source of this sequence is a man aged 18-30 years with COVID-19, enrolled during active disease. The CDR3 nucleotides read TGTGCCAGCAGTTCAGACAGGGGGCAAACTGAAGCTTTCTTT. Translation: CASSSDRGQTEAFF.